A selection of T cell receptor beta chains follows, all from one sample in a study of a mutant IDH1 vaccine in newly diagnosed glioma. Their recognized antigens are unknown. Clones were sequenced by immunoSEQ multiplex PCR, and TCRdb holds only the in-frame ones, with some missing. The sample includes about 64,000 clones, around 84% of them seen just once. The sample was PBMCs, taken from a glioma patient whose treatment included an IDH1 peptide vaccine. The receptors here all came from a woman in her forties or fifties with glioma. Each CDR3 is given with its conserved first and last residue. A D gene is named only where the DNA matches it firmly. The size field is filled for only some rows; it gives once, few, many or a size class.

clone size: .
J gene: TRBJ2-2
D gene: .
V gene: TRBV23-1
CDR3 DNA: TGCGCCAGCAGGATGGGGGGCTCGAACACCGGGGAGCTGTTTTTT
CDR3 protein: CASRMGGSNTGELFF

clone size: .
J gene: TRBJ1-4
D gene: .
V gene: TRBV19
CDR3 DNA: TGTGCCAGTCGGGCCACGGGCCTTAATGAAAAACTGTTTTTT
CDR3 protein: CASRATGLNEKLFF

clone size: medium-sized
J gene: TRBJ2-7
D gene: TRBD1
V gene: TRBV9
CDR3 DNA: TGTGCCAGCAGCCCAGGACAGGGCTACGAGCAGTACTTC
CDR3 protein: CASSPGQGYEQYF

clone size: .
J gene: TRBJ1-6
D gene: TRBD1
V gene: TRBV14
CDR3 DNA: TGTGCCAGCAGTACGCGGACAGGCAATTCACCCCTCCACTTT
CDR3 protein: CASSTRTGNSPLHF

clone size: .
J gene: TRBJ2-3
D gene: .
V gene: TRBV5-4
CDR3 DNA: TGTGCCAGCAGCCTCCGGACCGACGGTAGGGCGCAGTATTTT
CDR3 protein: CASSLRTDGRAQYF

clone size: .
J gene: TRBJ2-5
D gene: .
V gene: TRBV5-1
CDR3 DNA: TGCGCCAGCAGCTTGTTAGGGGGGGAGACCCAGTACTTC
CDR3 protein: CASSLLGGETQYF

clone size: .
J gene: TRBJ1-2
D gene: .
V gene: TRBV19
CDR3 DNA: TGTGCCAGTAAAAATTGGGACTATGGCTACACCTTC
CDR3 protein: CASKNWDYGYTF

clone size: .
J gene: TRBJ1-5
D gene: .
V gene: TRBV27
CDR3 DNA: TGTGCCAGCAGACCCCGGGATTATAGCAATCAGCCCCAGCATTTT
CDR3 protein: CASRPRDYSNQPQHF

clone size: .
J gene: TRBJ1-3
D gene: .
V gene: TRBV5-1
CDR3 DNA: TGCGCCAGCAGCTTGGAGGGGACAATCCGAAACACCATATATTTT
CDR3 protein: CASSLEGTIRNTIYF

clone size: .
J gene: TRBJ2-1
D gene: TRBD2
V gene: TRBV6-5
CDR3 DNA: TGTGCCAGCAGCAGACTAGCGGGGACCCCCGGTGAGCAGTTCTTC
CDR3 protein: CASSRLAGTPGEQFF

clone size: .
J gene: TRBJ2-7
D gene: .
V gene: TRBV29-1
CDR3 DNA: TGCAGCGTTGTCTCGGCAGGGCAAGACTACGAGCAGTACTTC
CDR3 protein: CSVVSAGQDYEQYF

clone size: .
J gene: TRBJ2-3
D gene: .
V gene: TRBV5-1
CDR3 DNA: TGCGCCAGCAGCAGCACAGGGAAAACCACAGATACGCAGTATTTT
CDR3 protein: CASSSTGKTTDTQYF

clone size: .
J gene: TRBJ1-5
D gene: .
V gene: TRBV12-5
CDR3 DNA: TGTGCTAGTGGTTTGGGTGGGGAGAATCAGCCCCAGCATTTT
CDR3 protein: CASGLGGENQPQHF

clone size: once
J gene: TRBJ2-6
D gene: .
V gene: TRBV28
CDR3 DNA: TGTGCCAGCAGTTTATTTTCTGGGGCCAACGTCCTGACTTTC
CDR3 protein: CASSLFSGANVLTF

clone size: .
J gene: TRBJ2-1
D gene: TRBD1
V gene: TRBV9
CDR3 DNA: TGTGCCAGCAGCGTAGAAGGGGGCGGTCCGGGCGGTAATTACAATGAGCAGTTCTTC
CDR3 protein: CASSVEGGGPGGNYNEQFF

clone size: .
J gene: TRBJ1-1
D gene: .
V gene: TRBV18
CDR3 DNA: TGTGCCAGCTCACAGGGTCCAGGGGAGGCCACTGAAGCTTTCTTT
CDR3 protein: CASSQGPGEATEAFF

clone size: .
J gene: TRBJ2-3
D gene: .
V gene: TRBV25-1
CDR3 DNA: TGTGCCAGCAGTACTGGGGGAGATACGCAGTATTTT
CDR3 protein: CASSTGGDTQYF

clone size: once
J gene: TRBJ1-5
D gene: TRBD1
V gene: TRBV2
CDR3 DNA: TGTGCCAGCAGTAGGGACAGGGGCAATCAGCCCCAGCATTTT
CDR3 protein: CASSRDRGNQPQHF

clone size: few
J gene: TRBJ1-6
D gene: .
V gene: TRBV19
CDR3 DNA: TGTGCCAGTAGAAAGGTTGTCTCTTTCGATTCACCCCTCCACTTT
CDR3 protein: CASRKVVSFDSPLHF

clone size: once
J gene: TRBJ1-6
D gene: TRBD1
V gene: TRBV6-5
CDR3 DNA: TGTGCCAGCAGTTACGAGGACAGGTCAAATTCACCCCTCCACTTT
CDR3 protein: CASSYEDRSNSPLHF

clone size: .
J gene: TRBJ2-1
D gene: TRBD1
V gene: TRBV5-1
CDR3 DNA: TGCGCCAGCAGCCCGGGACAGGCCGCCTACAATGAGCAGTTCTTC
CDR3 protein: CASSPGQAAYNEQFF

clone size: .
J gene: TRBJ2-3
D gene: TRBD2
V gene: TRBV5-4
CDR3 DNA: TGTGCCAGCAGCGTGGGACTAGCGGGGGCCTTAGATACGCAGTATTTT
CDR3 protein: CASSVGLAGALDTQYF

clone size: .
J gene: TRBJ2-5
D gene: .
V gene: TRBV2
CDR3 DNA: TGTGCCAGCAGCTTCTCTAGCGCTTGGGAGACCCAGTACTTC
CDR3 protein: CASSFSSAWETQYF